This T cell receptor beta chain was recovered during a study of cytomegalovirus exposure and HLA in healthy donors. Whole-study results and caveats: Later genetic work tied a missense DCLRE1C variant to beta-chain V and J trimming. Among TCR sequences, most were rare, though some public TCRs appeared in many donors. A few CMV-associated chains were confirmed in vitro to be specific for CMV antigens.

Looked up from germline, CDR1 is SGHRS and CDR2 is YFSETQ. The CDR3 spans 16 residues. The V segment lost 1 base and the J segment 6 bases; nucleotides outside the gene matches: 10. About this clone itself: What it binds is not known.

Researchers ran the PCR with 60 Vbeta and 13 Jbeta primers. This table comes from immunoSEQ multiplex PCR, and its TCRdb copy is limited to in-frame clones, with some not included. Among 70,000 or so clones listed, roughly 85% were seen once. The sequenced sample was PBMCs. The V and J genes are TRBV5-1 and TRBJ2-3, with 8 bases lining up with TRBD2. This sequence was found in a woman between 25 and 40 years old in good health and CMV-seronegative. CDR3 DNA sequence: TGCGCCAGCAGCTTGTTGGCGGGAGGCCCTGAGGATACGCAGTATTTT. This gives the protein CASSLLAGGPEDTQYF. Full variable domain (remainder filled in from reference TRBV5-1 and TRBJ2-3): KAGVTQTPRYLIKTRGQQVTLSCSPISGHRSVSWYQQTPGQGLQFLFEYFSETQRNKGNFPGRFSGRQFSNSRSEMNVSTLELGDSALYLCASSLLAGGPEDTQYFGPGTRLTVL.